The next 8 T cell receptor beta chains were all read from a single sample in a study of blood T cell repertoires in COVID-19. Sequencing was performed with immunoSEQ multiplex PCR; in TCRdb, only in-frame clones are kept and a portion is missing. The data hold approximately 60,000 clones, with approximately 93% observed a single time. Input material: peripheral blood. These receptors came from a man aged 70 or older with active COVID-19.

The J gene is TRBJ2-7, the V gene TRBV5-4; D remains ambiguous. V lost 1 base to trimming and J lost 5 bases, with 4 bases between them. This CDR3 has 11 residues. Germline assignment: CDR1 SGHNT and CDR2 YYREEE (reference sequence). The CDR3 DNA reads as TGTGCCAGCAGCTTGCAGAACGAGCAGTACTTC. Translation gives CASSLQNEQYF.

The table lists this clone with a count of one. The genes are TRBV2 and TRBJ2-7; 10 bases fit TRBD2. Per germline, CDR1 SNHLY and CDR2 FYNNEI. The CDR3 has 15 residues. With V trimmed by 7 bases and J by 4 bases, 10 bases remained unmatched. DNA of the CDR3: TGTGCCAGCACCCAATCAACTAGCGGGGCTTACGAGCAGTACTTC. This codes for CASTQSTSGAYEQYF.

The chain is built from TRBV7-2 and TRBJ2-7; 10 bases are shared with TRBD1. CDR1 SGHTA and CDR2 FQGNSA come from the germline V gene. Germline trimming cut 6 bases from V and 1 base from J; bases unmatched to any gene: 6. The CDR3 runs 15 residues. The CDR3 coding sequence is TGTGCCAGCAGGCTCGGGACAGGGGTTTCCTACGAGCAGTACTTC. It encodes CASRLGTGVSYEQYF. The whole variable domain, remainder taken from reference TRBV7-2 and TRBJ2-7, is GAGVSQSPSNKVTEKGKDVELRCDPISGHTALYWYRQSLGQGLEFLIYFQGNSAPDKSGLPSDRFSAERTGGSVSTLTIQRTQQEDSAVYLCASRLGTGVSYEQYFGPGTRLTVT.

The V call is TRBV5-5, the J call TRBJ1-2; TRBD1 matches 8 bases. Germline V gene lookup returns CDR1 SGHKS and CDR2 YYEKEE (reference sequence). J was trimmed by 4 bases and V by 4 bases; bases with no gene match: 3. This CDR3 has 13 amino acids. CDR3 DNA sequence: TGTGCCAGCAGCATTACAGGGGGCTATGGCTACACCTTC. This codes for CASSITGGYGYTF.

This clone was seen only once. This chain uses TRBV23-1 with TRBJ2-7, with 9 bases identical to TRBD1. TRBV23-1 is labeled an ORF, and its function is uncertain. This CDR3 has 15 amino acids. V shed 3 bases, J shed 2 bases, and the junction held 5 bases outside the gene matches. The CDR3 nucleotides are TGCGCCAGCAGTCATGGGACAGGGTTGCCCTACGAGCAGTACTTC. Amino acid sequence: CASSHGTGLPYEQYF.

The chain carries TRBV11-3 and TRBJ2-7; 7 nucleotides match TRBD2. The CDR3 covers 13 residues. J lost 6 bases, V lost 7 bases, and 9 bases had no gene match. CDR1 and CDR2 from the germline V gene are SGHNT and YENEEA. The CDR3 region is CASNRGGEGEQYF. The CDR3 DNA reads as TGTGCCAGCAACCGAGGAGGGGAGGGCGAGCAGTACTTC. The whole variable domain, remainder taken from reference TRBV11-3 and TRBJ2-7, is EAGVVQSPRYKIIEKKQPVAFWCNPISGHNTLYWYLQNLGQGPELLIRYENEEAVDDSQLPKDRFSAERLKGVDSTLKIQPAELGDSAVYLCASNRGGEGEQYFGPGTRLTVT.

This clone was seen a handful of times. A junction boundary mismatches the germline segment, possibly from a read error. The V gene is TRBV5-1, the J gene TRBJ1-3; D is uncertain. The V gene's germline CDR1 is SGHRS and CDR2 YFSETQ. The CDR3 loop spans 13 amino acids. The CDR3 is CASSLEGLDPEDF. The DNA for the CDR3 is TGCGCCAGCAGCTTGGAAGGACTGGACCCCGAGGATTTT.

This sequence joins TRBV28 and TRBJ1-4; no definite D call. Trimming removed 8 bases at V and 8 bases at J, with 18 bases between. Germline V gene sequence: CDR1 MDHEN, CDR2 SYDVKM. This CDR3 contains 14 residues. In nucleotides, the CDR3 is TGTGCCAGCGGAACACAGAGTATTCGGGAAAAACTGTTTTTT. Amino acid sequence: CASGTQSIREKLFF.